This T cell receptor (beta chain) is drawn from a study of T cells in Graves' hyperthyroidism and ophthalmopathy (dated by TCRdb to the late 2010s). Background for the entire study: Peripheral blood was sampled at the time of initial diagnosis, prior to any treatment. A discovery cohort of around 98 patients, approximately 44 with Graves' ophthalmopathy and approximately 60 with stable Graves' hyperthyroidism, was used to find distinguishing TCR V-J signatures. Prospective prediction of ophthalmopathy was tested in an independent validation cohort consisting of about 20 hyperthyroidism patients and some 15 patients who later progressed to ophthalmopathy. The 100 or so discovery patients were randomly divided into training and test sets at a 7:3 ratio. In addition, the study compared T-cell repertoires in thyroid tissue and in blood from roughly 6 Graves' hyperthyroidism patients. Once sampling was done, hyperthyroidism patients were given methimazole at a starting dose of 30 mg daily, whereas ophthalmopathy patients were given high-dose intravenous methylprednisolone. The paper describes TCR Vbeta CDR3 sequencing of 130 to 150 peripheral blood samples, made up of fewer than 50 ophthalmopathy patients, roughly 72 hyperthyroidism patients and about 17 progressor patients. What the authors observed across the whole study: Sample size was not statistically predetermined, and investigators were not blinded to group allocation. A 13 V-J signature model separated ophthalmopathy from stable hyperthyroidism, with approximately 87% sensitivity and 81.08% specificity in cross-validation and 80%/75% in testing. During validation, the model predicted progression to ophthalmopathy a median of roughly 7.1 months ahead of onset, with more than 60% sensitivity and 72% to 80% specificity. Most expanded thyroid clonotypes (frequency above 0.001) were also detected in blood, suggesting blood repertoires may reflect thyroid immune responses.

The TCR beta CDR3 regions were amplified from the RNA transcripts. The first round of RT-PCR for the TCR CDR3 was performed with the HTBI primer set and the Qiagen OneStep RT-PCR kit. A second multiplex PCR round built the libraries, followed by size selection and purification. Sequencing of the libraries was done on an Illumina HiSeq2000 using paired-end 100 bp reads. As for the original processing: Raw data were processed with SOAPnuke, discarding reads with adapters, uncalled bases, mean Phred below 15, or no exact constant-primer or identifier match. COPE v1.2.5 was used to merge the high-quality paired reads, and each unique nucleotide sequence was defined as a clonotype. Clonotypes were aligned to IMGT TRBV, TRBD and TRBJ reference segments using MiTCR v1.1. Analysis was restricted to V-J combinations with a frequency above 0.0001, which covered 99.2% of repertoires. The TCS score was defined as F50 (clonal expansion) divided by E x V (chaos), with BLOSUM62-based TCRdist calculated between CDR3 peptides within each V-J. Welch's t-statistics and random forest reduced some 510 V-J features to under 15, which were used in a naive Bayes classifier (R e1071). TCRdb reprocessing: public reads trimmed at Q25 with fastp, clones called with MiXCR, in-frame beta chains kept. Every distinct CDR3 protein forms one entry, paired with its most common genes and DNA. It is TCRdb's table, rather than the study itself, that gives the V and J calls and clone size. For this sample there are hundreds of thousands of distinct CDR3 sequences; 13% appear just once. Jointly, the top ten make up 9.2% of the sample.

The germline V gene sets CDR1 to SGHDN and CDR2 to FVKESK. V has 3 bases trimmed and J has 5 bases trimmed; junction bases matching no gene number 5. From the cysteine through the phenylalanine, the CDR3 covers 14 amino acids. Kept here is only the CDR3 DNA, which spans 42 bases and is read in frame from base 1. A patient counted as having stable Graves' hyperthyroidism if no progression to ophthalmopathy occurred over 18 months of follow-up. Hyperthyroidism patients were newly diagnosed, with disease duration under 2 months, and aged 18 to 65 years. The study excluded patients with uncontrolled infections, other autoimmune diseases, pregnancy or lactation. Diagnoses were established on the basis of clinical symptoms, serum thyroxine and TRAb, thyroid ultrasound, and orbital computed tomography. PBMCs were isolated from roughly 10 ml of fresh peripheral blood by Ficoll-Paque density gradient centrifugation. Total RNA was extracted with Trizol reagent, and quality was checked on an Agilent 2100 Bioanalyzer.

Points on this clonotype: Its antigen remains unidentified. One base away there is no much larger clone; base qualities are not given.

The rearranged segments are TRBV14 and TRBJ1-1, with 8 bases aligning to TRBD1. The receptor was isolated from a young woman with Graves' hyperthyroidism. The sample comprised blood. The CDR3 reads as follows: CASSHKGTGTEAFF. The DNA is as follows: TGTGCCAGCAGCCATAAAGGGACAGGAACTGAAGCTTTCTTT.